The table lists the clone carrying this T cell receptor (beta chain) with a count of one. Measured with immunoSEQ multiplex PCR; TCRdb has only the in-frame clones, and not every one. The table lists 1.5 million to 2.5 million clones, about 94% of them singletons. Terminally differentiated effector memory CD45RA+ cells were excluded from the naive CD8 cells, which were CD45RO-negative and positively selected for CCR7. The data stem from a study of shared clonotypes between healthy human individuals. The germline CDR1 and CDR2 sequences are MNHNS and SASEGT. The CDR3 spans 13 residues. V was shortened by 6 bases and J by 6 bases, with 14 bases between the two germline ends.

Sequences were obtained from naive CD8+ T cells sorted from blood. The TCR originated in a man younger than 35 in good health. The chain is built from TRBV6-1 and TRBJ2-5, with D uncertain. The CDR3 reads CASSATSGQTQYF. DNA for the CDR3: TGTGCCAGCAGCGCAACGAGTGGGCAGACCCAGTACTTC.